This TCR beta chain was found in a study of OX40 agonist ivuxolimab in advanced cancers. The junction had 8 bases not matched to a gene; V was cut back by 0 bases and J by 5 bases. CDR1 is SGHRS, CDR2 YFSETQ, per germline. The CDR3 covers 16 residues. Enrollment shut out patients with autoimmune disease history or systemic immunosuppression. This table comes from immunoSEQ multiplex PCR, and its TCRdb copy is limited to in-frame clones, with some not included. The table has tens of thousands of clones, more than 85% seen once. About this clone itself: The target antigen is unknown.

Broader study findings: Low levels of normalized T-cell clonal expansion also appeared in some nonresponders.

This TCR was recovered from an adult with an advanced solid tumor such as melanoma, head and neck, liver or kidney cancer. This chain links TRBV5-1 with TRBJ2-5, with 9 bases that match TRBD1. The sample in question was CD4+ or CD8+ T cells sorted from blood, obtained in a trial of the OX40 agonist ivuxolimab. CDR3 coding DNA: TGCGCCAGCAGCTTGGGGGACAGGGCGGGGTCTGAGACCCAGTACTTC. Its translation: CASSLGDRAGSETQYF.